Below, 23 T cell receptor beta chains from the same sample are listed, as sequenced in a study of blood T cell repertoires in COVID-19. Repertoires were generated with immunoSEQ multiplex PCR, while TCRdb's copy carries only in-frame clones and drops some. The table shows roughly 270,000 clones, with 85% occurring only once. The sample taken for sequencing was PBMCs or T cells enriched from blood (not recorded which). Receptors were obtained from a woman between 45 and 65 years old who had recovered from COVID-19.

The chain recombines TRBV5-1 with TRBJ2-3; 10 bases are a match to TRBD2. V shed 1 base and J 3 bases; nucleotides not matched to a gene: 11. CDR1 and CDR2 from the germline V gene are SGHRS and YFSETQ. The CDR3 has 18 amino acids. The CDR3 loop is CASSLNPERGGQTDTQYF. DNA of the CDR3: TGCGCCAGCAGCTTGAATCCTGAGCGGGGGGGCCAGACAGATACGCAGTATTTT.

This sequence joins TRBV5-6 and TRBJ2-1; the match to TRBD2 covers 11 bases. CDR1 and CDR2 from the germline V gene are SGHDT and YYEEEE. The CDR3 contains 19 residues. V trimming: 4 bases; J trimming: 2 bases; junction bases outside the gene matches: 14. CDR3 amino acids: CASSRGPSGGNFPYNEQFF. In nucleotides, the CDR3 is TGTGCCAGCAGCCGGGGCCCTAGCGGGGGGAACTTTCCCTACAATGAGCAGTTCTTC.

The V gene is TRBV6-5, the J gene TRBJ1-1; possibly TRBD1 for D (5 bases). The ends were cut back, 7 bases at V and 2 bases at J, with 14 bases in the middle. This CDR3 contains 14 residues. Germline loops: CDR1 MNHEY, CDR2 SVGAGI. The CDR3 is CASKVDRANTEAFF. The CDR3 nucleotides read TGTGCCAGCAAAGTAGACAGAGCAAACACTGAAGCTTTCTTT.

This chain connects TRBV7-9 to TRBJ2-2; 8 nucleotides match TRBD1. The V and J ends lost 5 bases and 0 bases, in that order; junction bases with no gene match: 11. CDR3 size: 18 residues. Germline lookup yields CDR1 SEHNR and CDR2 FQNEAQ (reference sequence). CDR3 amino acids: CASSKNAQGATNTGELFF. The CDR3, as DNA: TGTGCCAGCAGCAAAAACGCTCAGGGGGCCACGAACACCGGGGAGCTGTTTTTT. Based on the CDR3 plus reference TRBV7-9 and TRBJ2-2, the full variable domain is DTGVSQNPRHKITKRGQNVTFRCDPISEHNRLYWYRQTLGQGPEFLTYFQNEAQLEKSRLLSDRFSAERPKGSFSTLEIQRTEQGDSAMYLCASSKNAQGATNTGELFFGEGSRLTVL.

The CDR3 DNA reads TGTGCCAGCAGCTTAGTTTACCCTTCCGGCGAGCAGTACTTC. Protein: CASSLVYPSGEQYF. V is TRBV7-2 and J is TRBJ2-7, with no clear D. The germline CDR1 and CDR2 sequences are SGHTA and FQGNSA. The CDR3 contains 14 residues. Trimming left V 1 base short and J 6 bases short, with 13 bases between.

The V call is TRBV5-5, the J call TRBJ1-5, with D unclear. The CDR3 has 13 amino acids. Germline CDR1 and CDR2: SGHKS and YYEKEE (reference sequence). Trimming shortened V by 0 bases and J by 10 bases, and 11 bases separated the two germline ends. The CDR3 sequence is CASSLDVSTPQHF. The CDR3 nucleotides are TGTGCCAGCAGCTTGGACGTGAGCACTCCCCAGCATTTT. Full variable domain (outside the CDR3, taken from reference TRBV5-5 and TRBJ1-5): DAGVTQSPTHLIKTRGQQVTLRCSPISGHKSVSWYQQVLGQGPQFIFQYYEKEERGRGNFPDRFSARQFPNYSSELNVNALLLGDSALYLCASSLDVSTPQHFGDGTRLSIL.

This clone was observed a handful of times. The DNA of the CDR3 is TGTGCCATCTCGTCCACAACCAATAATTCACCCCTCCACTTT. Translating it yields CAISSTTNNSPLHF. The chain links TRBV10-3 to TRBJ1-6, with no clear D. The CDR3 runs to 14 residues. The germline V gene has CDR1 ENHRY and CDR2 SYGVKD. V dropped 8 bases and J dropped 5 bases, with 13 bases sitting between them.

The chain is built from TRBV29-1 and TRBJ1-1; 7 positions agree with TRBD1. Looked up from germline, CDR1 is SQVTM and CDR2 is ANQGSEA. The ends lost 5 bases at V and 11 bases at J; junction bases unmatched: 14. The CDR3 totals 13 residues. The CDR3 DNA sequence: TGCAGCGTTTCGACAGGGCCCCAGCTTGGGGCTTTCTTT. Residues: CSVSTGPQLGAFF.

The chain has TRBV19 and TRBJ2-1; 7 bases map to TRBD1. Germline V CDR1 and CDR2: LNHDA, SQIVND (reference sequence). V lost 4 bases and J lost 2; bases outside the gene matches: 8. This CDR3 has 16 amino acids. CDR3: CASSTQGIGTYNEQFF. The CDR3 region has the DNA TGTGCCAGTAGTACACAGGGGATCGGGACCTACAATGAGCAGTTCTTC.

V and J are TRBV6-2 or TRBV6-3 and TRBJ2-1, with 7 positions matching TRBD2. CDR1 is MNHEY, CDR2 SVGEGT, per germline. After removal of 4 bases from V and 3 bases from J, the junction contained 6 bases not matched to a gene. There are 15 residues in the CDR3. CDR3 sequence reads: CASSWTSGLYNEQFF. The CDR3 DNA is TGTGCCAGCAGTTGGACTAGTGGGCTCTACAATGAGCAGTTCTTC.

This clone was counted a single time. The chain couples TRBV5-1 to TRBJ2-7; 7 nucleotides align to TRBD1. CDR3 size: 14 residues. Germline values: CDR1 SGHRS, CDR2 YFSETQ. V lost 2 bases to trimming and J lost 1 base; unmatched junction nucleotides: 3. The CDR3 is CASSFQGVSYEQYF. CDR3 DNA sequence: TGCGCCAGCAGCTTCCAGGGGGTATCCTACGAGCAGTACTTC.

This clone was seen more than once but under ten times. The V and J genes are TRBV7-2 and TRBJ1-5; 8 nucleotides align to TRBD1. The J segment lost 4 bases and the V segment lost 6 bases, leaving 8 bases of the junction unmatched. The CDR3 runs 15 residues. Looked up from germline, CDR1 is SGHTA and CDR2 is FQGNSA. CDR3 loop: CASRNQGARNQPQHF. Written as DNA, the CDR3 is TGTGCCAGCAGAAACCAGGGGGCTAGGAATCAGCCCCAGCATTTT.

This clone has a handful of counts. The V and J genes are TRBV27 and TRBJ1-6; perhaps TRBD1 as D (6 bases). The germline CDR1 and CDR2 sequences are MNHEY and SMNVEV (reference sequence). The CDR3 runs to 15 residues. V shed 6 bases and J shed 6 bases, with 15 bases lying between them. CDR3 amino acids: CASSPTHRVNSPLHF. CDR3 bases: TGTGCCAGCAGCCCCACTCACAGGGTTAATTCACCCCTCCACTTT.

This clone showed up just a few times. V is TRBV18 and J is TRBJ2-7, with D perhaps matching TRBD1 (6 bases). From germline, CDR1 is KGHSH and CDR2 LQKENI. The V end lost 1 base, the J end lost 1 base, and 8 bases lay between the germline ends. CDR3 length: 14 amino acids. The CDR3, as DNA: TGTGCCAGCTCACCACAAGGACAGTCCTACGAGCAGTACTTC. This codes for CASSPQGQSYEQYF. Full variable domain (rest looked up from reference TRBV18 and TRBJ2-7): NAGVMQNPRHLVRRRGQEARLRCSPMKGHSHVYWYRQLPEEGLKFMVYLQKENIIDESGMPKERFSAEFPKEGPSILRIQQVVRGDSAAYFCASSPQGQSYEQYFGPGTRLTVT.

The chain employs TRBV19 and TRBJ2-7; 11 nucleotides align to TRBD2. The V gene end was trimmed by 7 bases and the J gene end by 6 bases; junction bases not matched to a gene: 5. This CDR3 comprises 13 residues. Looked up from germline, CDR1 is LNHDA and CDR2 is SQIVND (reference sequence). In DNA, the CDR3 is TGTGCCAGTAAACCGGGACTAGCGGCCGAGCAGTACTTC. This encodes CASKPGLAAEQYF.

The chain employs TRBV28 and TRBJ1-1; D call uncertain. CDR1 and CDR2 (germline): MDHEN, SYDVKM. CDR3 length equals 14 residues. V lost 7 bases and J lost 3, with 15 bases in between. CDR3 sequence reads: CASIEAGVYTEAFF. The CDR3 DNA follows: TGTGCCAGCATAGAGGCCGGGGTGTACACTGAAGCTTTCTTT.

The V gene is TRBV10-2, the J gene TRBJ1-2, with a weak D call TRBD1 (6 bases). The CDR3 extends over 13 amino acids. V lost 7 bases and J 4 bases, leaving 13 bases between the germline ends. The germline gives CDR1 WSHSY, CDR2 SAAADI. CDR3 nucleotide sequence: TGCGCCAGCACCTCAGGGGCCGGCTATGGCTACACCTTC. Amino acid sequence: CASTSGAGYGYTF.

This chain links TRBV7-2 with TRBJ2-5; 10 bases agree with TRBD2. J gave up 3 bases and V 3 bases, and 4 bases lay outside the gene matches. The CDR3 loop spans 15 amino acids. Per the germline V gene, CDR1 is SGHTA and CDR2 is FQGNSA. CDR3 sequence: CASSFPTSGKETQYF. CDR3 DNA: TGTGCCAGCAGCTTCCCAACTAGCGGGAAAGAGACCCAGTACTTC.

This chain joins TRBV19 and TRBJ1-1; no definite D call. V was clipped by 0 bases and J by 10 bases, with 12 bases between them. This CDR3 spans 13 amino acids. In germline, CDR1 is LNHDA, CDR2 SQIVND (reference sequence). CDR3 sequence: CASSIDRLERAFF. The CDR3 DNA reads TGTGCCAGTAGTATAGATCGACTTGAGCGAGCTTTCTTT.

The V call is TRBV19, the J call TRBJ2-1, with TRBD2 matching over 9 bases. The germline V gene has CDR1 LNHDA and CDR2 SQIVND (reference sequence). With V trimmed by 6 bases and J by 7 bases, 4 bases remained unmatched. The CDR3 loop spans 13 amino acids. The CDR3 coding sequence is TGTGCCAGTAGCTGGCTAGCGGGGAATGAGCAGTTCTTC. Amino acids: CASSWLAGNEQFF. Full variable domain (rest looked up from reference TRBV19 and TRBJ2-1): DGGITQSPKYLFRKEGQNVTLSCEQNLNHDAMYWYRQDPGQGLRLIYYSQIVNDFQKGDIAEGYSVSREKKESFPLTVTSAQKNPTAFYLCASSWLAGNEQFFGPGTRLTVL.

The genes are TRBV2 and TRBJ1-2; D might be TRBD1 (6 bases). From germline, CDR1 is SNHLY and CDR2 FYNNEI. The V end was cut by 1 base, the J end by 7 bases, with 13 bases between. The CDR3 has 14 residues. In DNA, the CDR3 is TGTGCCAGCAGTGAAGGGTACAGGGCGAGTGGCTACACCTTC. Amino acid sequence: CASSEGYRASGYTF.

The V and J genes are TRBV9 and TRBJ1-1; perhaps TRBD1 as D (5 bases). V was shortened by 4 bases and J by 3 bases, with 16 bases between the two germline ends. The V gene's germline CDR1 is SGDLS and CDR2 YYNGEE. This CDR3 comprises 15 residues. CDR3 region: CASSPNWRGDTEAFF. In nucleotides, the CDR3 is TGTGCCAGCAGCCCAAATTGGAGGGGAGACACTGAAGCTTTCTTT.

The V and J genes are TRBV19 and TRBJ1-3; 8 positions agree with TRBD1. J gave up 2 bases and V 7 bases, and 4 bases lay outside the gene matches. The CDR3 spans 14 residues. The germline CDR1 and CDR2 sequences are LNHDA and SQIVND (reference sequence). In nucleotides, the CDR3 is TGTGCCAGTACCCAACAGGGGGCTGGAAACACCATATATTTT. Amino acid sequence: CASTQQGAGNTIYF. The full variable domain, its missing parts supplied by reference TRBV19 and TRBJ1-3, is DGGITQSPKYLFRKEGQNVTLSCEQNLNHDAMYWYRQDPGQGLRLIYYSQIVNDFQKGDIAEGYSVSREKKESFPLTVTSAQKNPTAFYLCASTQQGAGNTIYFGEGSWLTVV.